This T cell receptor beta chain was retrieved from a study of control samples from healthy donors and cancer patients. The V gene end was trimmed by 8 bases and the J gene end by 5 bases; junction bases not matched to a gene: 8. CDR3 size: 14 residues. Per germline, CDR1 SGHAT and CDR2 FQDESV (reference sequence). The method was immunoSEQ multiplex PCR; TCRdb's version includes in-frame clones alone and lacks a portion of them. The sample yields about 120,000 clones, 80% to 90% seen once. This receptor was identified in a man aged 25 to 40 in good health. The chain links TRBV11-1 to TRBJ2-1; 8 bases are shared with TRBD1. Sequencing was done on a sample of blood. The CDR3 coding sequence is TGTGCCAGCTCCAGGACAGGGCTAAACAATGAGCAGTTCTTC. Amino acids: CASSRTGLNNEQFF. The whole variable domain, remainder taken from reference TRBV11-1 and TRBJ2-1, is EAEVAQSPRYKITEKSQAVAFWCDPISGHATLYWYRQILGQGPELLVQFQDESVVDDSQLPKDRFSAERLKGVDSTLKIQPAELGDSAMYLCASSRTGLNNEQFFGPGTRLTVL.